A selection of T cell receptor beta chains follows, all from one sample in a study of cytotoxic CD8 clonotypes in ibrutinib-treated CLL. Sequencing used immunoSEQ multiplex PCR; TCRdb keeps in-frame clones, though not all of them. Of 250,000 to 350,000 clones listed, around 76% were seen once; the top ten hold around 5.1%. This specimen consisted of PBMCs, obtained at disease progression, from a patient treated with ibrutinib. The receptors here all came from a human donor with chronic lymphocytic leukemia. Both conserved end residues are part of each CDR3. A D gene is named only where the DNA matches it firmly.

j_call	v_call	d_call	cdr3_nt	cdr3_aa
TRBJ2-3	TRBV27	TRBD2	TGTGCCAGCAGATCCCCCGCGCGGGAGGTCACAGATACGCAGTATTTT	CASRSPAREVTDTQYF
TRBJ1-1	TRBV2	-	TGTGCCAGCAGTCATTGGTCACGTAACACTGAAGCTTTCTTT	CASSHWSRNTEAFF
TRBJ2-7	TRBV7-9	-	TGTGCCAGCAGCTTTCAGAGCTACGAGCAGTACTTC	CASSFQSYEQYF
TRBJ2-7	TRBV4-1	TRBD1	TGCGCCAGCAGCCAAGCTGTCGGGACAGCTTACGAGCAGTACTTC	CASSQAVGTAYEQYF
TRBJ1-5	TRBV27	-	TGTGCCAGCAGTTTTTGGGGTACCAATCAGCCCCAGCATTTT	CASSFWGTNQPQHF
TRBJ2-5	TRBV15	TRBD2	TGTGCCACCAGCCTCAGCGGGGGCCCTCTGGGAGAGACCCAGTACTTC	CATSLSGGPLGETQYF
TRBJ2-7	TRBV4-1	TRBD2	TGCGCCAGCAGCCGATTAGGCGGGAGTCCCCCCTACGAGCAGTACTTC	CASSRLGGSPPYEQYF
TRBJ2-7	TRBV15	-	TGTGCCACCAGCAGAGATATGCGGGGTAGAGAAGATCGGCGCGAGCAGTACTTC	CATSRDMRGREDRREQYF
TRBJ1-1	TRBV29-1	-	TGCAGCGGGGGAGGGTTTGGTGAAGCTTTCTTT	CSGGGFGEAFF
TRBJ2-3	TRBV7-9	-	TGTGCCAGCAGCTTAGCCAGGGGCCGCACAGATACGCAGTATTTT	CASSLARGRTDTQYF